The T cell receptor beta chain under discussion was sequenced for a study of cytomegalovirus exposure and HLA in healthy donors. PCR used 60 Vbeta primers and 13 Jbeta primers. TCRdb's copy holds only in-frame clones and misses some; the assay was immunoSEQ multiplex PCR. The sample includes about 300,000 clones, around 86% of them seen just once. This receptor was taken from a man in his forties in good health and CMV-seropositive. Specimen: PBMCs.

The CDR3 bases are TGTGCCAGCAGCAACGTTCCTGAGACCCAGTACTTC. Residues: CASSNVPETQYF. The gene calls are TRBV21-1 and TRBJ2-5; the D call TRBD2 from the table was never checked on the DNA. TRBV21-1 is flagged as a pseudogene. The CDR3 has 12 residues.